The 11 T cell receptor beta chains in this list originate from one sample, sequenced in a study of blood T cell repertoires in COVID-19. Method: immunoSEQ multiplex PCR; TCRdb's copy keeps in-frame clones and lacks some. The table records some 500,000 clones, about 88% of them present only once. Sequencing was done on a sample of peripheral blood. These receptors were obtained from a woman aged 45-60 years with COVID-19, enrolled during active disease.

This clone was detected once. CDR3 nucleotide sequence: TGTGCCATTTCGGACCTCCCCGGGGGCAAAAACATTCAGTACTTC. It codes for CAISDLPGGKNIQYF. V usage is TRBV2 and J usage is TRBJ2-4, with a possible D match to TRBD2 (6 bases). The germline V gene has CDR1 SNHLY and CDR2 FYNNEI. The CDR3 sequence is 15 residues long. Trimming removed 10 bases at V and 3 bases at J, with 19 bases between.

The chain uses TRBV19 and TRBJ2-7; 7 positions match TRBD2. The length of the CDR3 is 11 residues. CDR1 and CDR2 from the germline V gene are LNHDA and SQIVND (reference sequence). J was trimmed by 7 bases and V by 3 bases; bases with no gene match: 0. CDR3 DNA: TGTGCCAGTAGTATCGGGGGGGAGCAGTACTTC. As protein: CASSIGGEQYF.

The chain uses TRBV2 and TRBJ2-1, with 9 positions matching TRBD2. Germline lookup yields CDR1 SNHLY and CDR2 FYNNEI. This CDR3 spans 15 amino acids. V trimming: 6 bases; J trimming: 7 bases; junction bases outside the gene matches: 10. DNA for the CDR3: TGTGCCAGCAGCCCTCGTGGCGGGGGGGCAAATGAGCAGTTCTTC. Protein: CASSPRGGGANEQFF.

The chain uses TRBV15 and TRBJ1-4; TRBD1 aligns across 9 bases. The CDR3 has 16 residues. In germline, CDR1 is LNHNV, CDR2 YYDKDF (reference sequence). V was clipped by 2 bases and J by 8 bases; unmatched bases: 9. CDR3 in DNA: TGTGCCACCAGCAGAAAACAGGGGGCAGGGGGCGAAAAACTGTTTTTT. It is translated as CATSRKQGAGGEKLFF.

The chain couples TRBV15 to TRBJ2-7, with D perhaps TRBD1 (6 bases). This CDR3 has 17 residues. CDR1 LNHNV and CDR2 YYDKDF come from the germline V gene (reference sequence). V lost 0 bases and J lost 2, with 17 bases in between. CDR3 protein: CATSRDERDTFTYEQYF. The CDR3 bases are TGTGCCACCAGCAGAGATGAACGGGACACCTTTACCTACGAGCAGTACTTC.

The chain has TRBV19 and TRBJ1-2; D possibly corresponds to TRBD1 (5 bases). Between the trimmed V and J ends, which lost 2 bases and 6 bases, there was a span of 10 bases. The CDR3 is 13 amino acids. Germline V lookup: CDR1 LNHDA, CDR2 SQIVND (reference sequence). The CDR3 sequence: CASSIIAGHGYTF. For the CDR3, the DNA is TGTGCCAGTAGTATAATCGCAGGGCATGGCTACACCTTC.

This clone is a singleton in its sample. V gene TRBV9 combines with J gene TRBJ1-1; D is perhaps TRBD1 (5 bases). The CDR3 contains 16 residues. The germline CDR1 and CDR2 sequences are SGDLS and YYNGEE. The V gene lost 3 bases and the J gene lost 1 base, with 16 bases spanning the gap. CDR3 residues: CASSAGGWAGNTEAFF. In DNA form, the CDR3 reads TGTGCCAGCAGCGCCGGGGGTTGGGCGGGGAACACTGAAGCTTTCTTT.

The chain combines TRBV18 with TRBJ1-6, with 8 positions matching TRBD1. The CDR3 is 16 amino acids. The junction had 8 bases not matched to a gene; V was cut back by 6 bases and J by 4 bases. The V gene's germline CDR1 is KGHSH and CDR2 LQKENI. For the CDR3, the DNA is TGTGCCAGCTCCAACCAGGGGGCGGGTTATAATTCACCCCTCCACTTT. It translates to CASSNQGAGYNSPLHF.

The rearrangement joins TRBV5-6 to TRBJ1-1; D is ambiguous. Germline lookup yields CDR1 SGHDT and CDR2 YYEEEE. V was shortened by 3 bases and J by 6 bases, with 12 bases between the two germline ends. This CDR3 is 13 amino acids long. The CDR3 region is CASSYERWSEAFF. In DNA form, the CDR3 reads TGTGCCAGCAGCTACGAACGGTGGTCTGAAGCTTTCTTT.

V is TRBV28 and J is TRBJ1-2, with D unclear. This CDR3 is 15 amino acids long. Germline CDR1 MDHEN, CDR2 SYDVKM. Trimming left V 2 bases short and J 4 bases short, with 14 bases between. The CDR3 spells CASSLVRGLAYGYTF. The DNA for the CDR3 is TGTGCCAGCAGTTTAGTCCGCGGGCTGGCCTATGGCTACACCTTC.

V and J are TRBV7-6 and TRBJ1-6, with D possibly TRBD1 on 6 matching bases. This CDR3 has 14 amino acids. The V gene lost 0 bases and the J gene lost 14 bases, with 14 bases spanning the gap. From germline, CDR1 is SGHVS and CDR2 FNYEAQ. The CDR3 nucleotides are TGTGCCAGCAGCTTAGCGAGGGGAGGGGGGGCCCTCCACTTT. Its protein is CASSLARGGGALHF.